What follows are 27 T cell receptor beta chains derived from one specimen sequenced in a study of T cell responses to AZD1222 COVID-19 vaccine. The protocol was immunoSEQ multiplex PCR, while the TCRdb copy is restricted to in-frame clones and leaves out a portion. The data hold approximately 150,000 clones, with 90% to 95% observed a single time. The source was peripheral blood, collected 28 days after the second AZD1222 dose. All receptors come from an adult who received the AZD1222 COVID-19 vaccine.

The V gene is TRBV15, the J gene TRBJ1-2; D ambiguous. The germline gives CDR1 LNHNV, CDR2 YYDKDF (reference sequence). Trimming took 1 base from V and 5 from J, leaving 8 bases between them. The CDR3 loop spans 13 amino acids. CDR3 loop: CATSRAVEYGYTF. The CDR3, as DNA: TGTGCCACCAGCAGAGCTGTGGAATATGGCTACACCTTC. The variable domain in full, with the rest retrieved from reference TRBV15 and TRBJ1-2, is DAMVIQNPRYQVTQFGKPVTLSCSQTLNHNVMYWYQQKSSQAPKLLFHYYDKDFNNEADTPDNFQSRRPNTSFCFLDIRSPGLGDTAMYLCATSRAVEYGYTFGSGTRLTVV.

The chain combines TRBV18 with TRBJ2-2; D ambiguous. The CDR3 covers 15 residues. The germline V gene encodes CDR1 KGHSH and CDR2 LQKENI. Trimming stripped 6 bases from V and 3 bases from J, with 14 bases between. The CDR3, as DNA: TGTGCCAGCTCCCGACGGCCGCTGGACACCGGGGAGCTGTTTTTT. This encodes CASSRRPLDTGELFF. Supplemented by reference TRBV18 and TRBJ2-2, the full variable domain reads NAGVMQNPRHLVRRRGQEARLRCSPMKGHSHVYWYRQLPEEGLKFMVYLQKENIIDESGMPKERFSAEFPKEGPSILRIQQVVRGDSAAYFCASSRRPLDTGELFFGEGSRLTVL.

The chain combines TRBV19 with TRBJ2-1; 12 bases are a match to TRBD2. The V and J ends lost 6 bases and 9 bases, in that order; junction bases with no gene match: 12. The V gene's germline CDR1 is LNHDA and CDR2 SQIVND (reference sequence). CDR3 size: 16 residues. The CDR3 sequence: CASRSDPSGRASEQFF. For the CDR3, the DNA is TGTGCCAGTAGATCAGACCCTAGCGGGAGGGCCTCTGAGCAGTTCTTC.

To note about this clone: This specimen includes other DNA sequences encoding the same CDR3. The chain is built from TRBV7-9 and TRBJ1-2; D is unclear. The CDR3 covers 12 residues. Per the germline V gene, CDR1 is SEHNR and CDR2 is FQNEAQ (reference sequence). Trimming took 2 bases from V and 8 from J, leaving 9 bases between them. CDR3 coding DNA: TGTGCCAGCAGCTTACTAGGGAACGGCTACACCTTC. The encoded protein is CASSLLGNGYTF. Looking up the rest from reference TRBV7-9 and TRBJ1-2 gives the full variable domain: DTGVSQNPRHKITKRGQNVTFRCDPISEHNRLYWYRQTLGQGPEFLTYFQNEAQLEKSRLLSDRFSAERPKGSFSTLEIQRTEQGDSAMYLCASSLLGNGYTFGSGTRLTVV.

The V and J genes are TRBV4-3 and TRBJ2-1; no definite D call. The germline gives CDR1 LGHNA, CDR2 YSLEER. There are 12 residues in the CDR3. V lost 5 bases to trimming and J lost 8 bases, with 10 bases between them. The CDR3 DNA reads as TGCGCCAGCAGCTTGGGCCAGGATGAGCAGTTCTTC. Residues: CASSLGQDEQFF.

CDR3 protein: CASSIEGFSYNEQFF. The CDR3 DNA is TGTGCCAGTAGTATTGAGGGTTTTTCATACAATGAGCAGTTCTTC. The gene calls are TRBV19 and TRBJ2-1; a possible D gene is TRBD2 (5 bases). The germline V gene has CDR1 LNHDA and CDR2 SQIVND (reference sequence). The V end lost 3 bases, the J end lost 4 bases, and 13 bases lay between the germline ends. The CDR3 consists of 15 residues.

The rearrangement links TRBV7-9 to TRBJ2-1, with 7 nucleotides matching TRBD2. Per the germline V gene, CDR1 is SEHNR and CDR2 is FQNEAQ (reference sequence). With V trimmed by 2 bases and J by 8 bases, 6 bases remained unmatched. The length of the CDR3 is 14 residues. CDR3 residues: CASSLSTSVDEQFF. As DNA, the CDR3 is TGTGCCAGCAGCTTATCCACTAGCGTCGATGAGCAGTTCTTC.

DNA for the CDR3: TGTGCCAGCAGCCAGACAGTAACCGGGGAGCTGTTTTTT. It encodes CASSQTVTGELFF. V gene TRBV3-1 (or the pseudogene TRBV3-2) combines with J gene TRBJ2-2; tentatively, D is TRBD1 (5 bases). Germline V gene sequence: CDR1 LGHDT, CDR2 YNNKEL (reference sequence). The V and J ends lost 3 bases and 5 bases respectively, with 7 bases between them. The CDR3 is 13 amino acids.

The chain recombines TRBV29-1 with TRBJ1-2, with 7 bases identical to TRBD1. V was clipped by 7 bases and J by 7 bases; unmatched bases: 12. Germline V gene data show CDR1 as SQVTM and CDR2 as ANQGSEA. The CDR3 contains 13 residues. CDR3 nucleotides: TGCAGCGCTCAGGTTAGACAGGGCCGTGGCTACACCTTC. Translating it yields CSAQVRQGRGYTF.

Remarks on this clone: A junction boundary mismatches the germline segment, possibly from a read error. The chain employs TRBV7-7 and TRBJ2-5; D not resolved. Germline V gives CDR1 SSHAT, CDR2 FNYEAQ (reference sequence). The CDR3 has 13 amino acids. DNA of the CDR3: TGTGCTAGCAGCTTTGGAATACAAGAGACCCAGTACTTC. This encodes CASSFGIQETQYF. Complete variable domain (other parts from reference TRBV7-7 and TRBJ2-5): GAGVSQSPRYKVTKRGQDVTLRCDPISSHATLYWYQQALGQGPEFLTYFNYEAQPDKSGLPSDRFSAERPEGSISTLTIQRTEQRDSAMYRCASSFGIQETQYFGPGTRLLVL.

This chain connects TRBV2 to TRBJ2-1; 7 nucleotides agree with TRBD2. V dropped 6 bases and J dropped 2; count of bases not matched to a gene: 10. The CDR3 extends over 16 amino acids. Germline V gene lookup returns CDR1 SNHLY and CDR2 FYNNEI. The CDR3 is CASRSTSAGPYNEQFF. The CDR3 DNA reads as TGTGCCAGCAGATCCACTAGCGCGGGGCCCTACAATGAGCAGTTCTTC.

CDR3 amino acids: CASSYQAGASTDTQYF. Here the CDR3 DNA reads TGTGCCAGCTCATACCAAGCGGGGGCCAGCACAGATACGCAGTATTTT. The chain combines TRBV18 with TRBJ2-3; TRBD2 matches at 8 bases. The V gene end was trimmed by 5 bases and the J gene end by 0 bases; junction bases not matched to a gene: 7. The germline CDR1 and CDR2 sequences are KGHSH and LQKENI. The CDR3 has 16 residues.

The chain links TRBV28 to TRBJ2-3; 8 nucleotides line up with TRBD2. The ends lost 4 bases at V and 0 bases at J; junction bases unmatched: 3. This CDR3 is built from 15 residues. In germline, CDR1 is MDHEN, CDR2 SYDVKM. CDR3 nucleotide sequence: TGTGCCAGCAGTTCCTCTAGCGGGAGCACAGATACGCAGTATTTT. It yields the protein CASSSSSGSTDTQYF.

The V call is TRBV4-3, the J call TRBJ2-2, with 9 nucleotides matching TRBD2. J lost 2 bases, V lost 4 bases, and 2 bases had no gene match. CDR3 length: 15 residues. Germline lookup yields CDR1 LGHNA and CDR2 YSLEER. The CDR3 spells CASSPGTSNTGELFF. The CDR3 coding sequence is TGCGCCAGCAGCCCCGGGACTAGCAACACCGGGGAGCTGTTTTTT.

The V call is TRBV24-1, the J call TRBJ2-5, with TRBD1 identical over 9 bases. The CDR3 is 17 residues long. Per the germline V gene, CDR1 is KGHDR and CDR2 is SFDVKD. Trimming at V came to 0 bases and at J to 1 base, leaving 5 bases not matched to a gene. As DNA, the CDR3 is TGTGCCACCAGTGATTTGCGGGACAGGGAAGGCCAAGAGACCCAGTACTTC. Its translation: CATSDLRDREGQETQYF.

The chain links TRBV9 to TRBJ1-6; D is unresolved. Trimming shortened V by 4 bases and J by 4 bases, and 3 bases separated the two germline ends. The CDR3 contains 12 residues. Germline loops: CDR1 SGDLS, CDR2 YYNGEE. The CDR3 here is CASSLYNSPLHF. The CDR3 bases are TGTGCCAGCAGCCTTTATAATTCACCCCTCCACTTT.

V usage is TRBV6-5 and J usage is TRBJ2-7; possible D gene TRBD2, 5 bases. The CDR3 covers 15 residues. V gave up 5 bases and J gave up 3 bases, with 17 bases separating them. The germline V gene encodes CDR1 MNHEY and CDR2 SVGAGI. The CDR3 DNA follows: TGTGCCAGCAGTCCCGGTCGGGGAGCCCACTACGAGCAGTACTTC. It specifies CASSPGRGAHYEQYF.

Turning to this clone: In the same sample, other DNA sequences code for this CDR3. The V gene is TRBV18, the J gene TRBJ1-4; D call uncertain. The CDR3 is made up of 16 amino acids. Germline assignment: CDR1 KGHSH and CDR2 LQKENI. The V and J ends lost 4 bases and 0 bases respectively, with 12 bases between them. The CDR3 protein is CASSQRTAATNEKLFF. The CDR3 region has the DNA TGTGCCAGCTCACAACGGACGGCTGCAACTAATGAAAAACTGTTTTTT.

The count of this clone is one. V is TRBV5-1 and J is TRBJ2-5; D is possibly TRBD2 (5 bases). V was trimmed by 0 bases and J by 5 bases, leaving 11 bases between them. This CDR3 comprises 14 residues. CDR1 SGHRS and CDR2 YFSETQ come from the germline V gene. The CDR3 DNA follows: TGCGCCAGCAGCTTGGGGCCAGCGGTGGAGACCCAGTACTTC. Its protein is CASSLGPAVETQYF.

V gene TRBV7-9 combines with J gene TRBJ1-1; no firm D call. The V and J ends lost 11 bases and 0 bases respectively, with 10 bases between them. Germline CDR1 SEHNR, CDR2 FQNEAQ (reference sequence). The CDR3 is made up of 12 amino acids. CDR3: CAVRVMNTEAFF. The DNA of the CDR3 is TGTGCCGTAAGGGTAATGAACACTGAAGCTTTCTTT.

The genes are TRBV19 and TRBJ1-2, with D unresolved. V was pared by 0 bases and J by 6 bases, with 14 bases between. Germline CDR1 reads LNHDA; CDR2 reads SQIVND (reference sequence). The length of the CDR3 is 15 residues. CDR3 loop: CASSIEPGGLHGYTF. As DNA, the CDR3 is TGTGCCAGTAGTATAGAACCGGGAGGGCTCCATGGCTACACCTTC.

The V call is TRBV18, the J call TRBJ1-2, with 10 bases aligning to TRBD1. CDR3 size: 15 residues. Germline V gene data show CDR1 as KGHSH and CDR2 as LQKENI. V gave up 3 bases and J gave up 4 bases; unmatched junction bases: 5. The CDR3 protein is CASSPPGQGTYGYTF. As DNA, the CDR3 is TGTGCCAGCTCACCTCCGGGACAGGGGACCTATGGCTACACCTTC.

For the CDR3, the DNA is TGTGCCAGTAGTATAAAGGGACAGTTCTCCTATAATTCACCCCTCCACTTT. Protein sequence: CASSIKGQFSYNSPLHF. The V and J genes are TRBV19 and TRBJ1-6; 7 positions agree with TRBD1. Germline trimming cut 2 bases from V and 0 bases from J; bases unmatched to any gene: 4. This CDR3 is 17 amino acids long. CDR1 LNHDA and CDR2 SQIVND come from the germline V gene (reference sequence).

The gene calls are TRBV18 and TRBJ2-7; D perhaps matches TRBD2 (6 bases). Germline CDR1 reads KGHSH; CDR2 reads LQKENI. Trimming left V 3 bases short and J 2 bases short, with 8 bases between. This CDR3 has 13 amino acids. The CDR3 sequence is CASSPGGTYEQYF. In DNA form, the CDR3 reads TGTGCCAGCTCACCGGGCGGGACCTACGAGCAGTACTTC.

The chain combines TRBV7-2 with TRBJ1-1, with TRBD1 as a possible D gene (5 bases). Trimming pared 2 bases from V and 4 bases from J, leaving 11 bases between. This CDR3 contains 14 residues. CDR1 and CDR2 (germline): SGHTA, FQGNSA. CDR3 sequence reads: CASSLRYGATEAFF. CDR3 nucleotide sequence: TGTGCCAGCAGCTTAAGGTACGGGGCCACTGAAGCTTTCTTT.

This chain links TRBV7-6 with TRBJ2-2, with a tentative D call TRBD1 (5 bases). From germline, CDR1 is SGHVS and CDR2 FNYEAQ. The CDR3 is 16 amino acids. The V gene lost 6 bases and the J gene lost 7 bases, with 21 bases spanning the gap. CDR3: CASSRKTGLRGGELFF. The CDR3 DNA reads TGTGCCAGCAGTCGCAAAACCGGTCTTAGGGGCGGGGAGCTGTTTTTT.

This chain uses TRBV29-1 with TRBJ1-2; D unresolved. Germline V lookup: CDR1 SQVTM, CDR2 ANQGSEA. With 1 base removed from V and 4 bases from J, the gap between germline ends came to 7 bases. This CDR3 has 12 residues. CDR3 sequence (DNA): TGCAGCGTTGAAGGCGGAGGCTATGGCTACACCTTC. Translated: CSVEGGGYGYTF.